This T cell receptor beta chain was identified during a study of shared clonotypes between healthy human individuals. The V gene end was trimmed by 8 bases and the J gene end by 2 bases; junction bases not matched to a gene: 3. The CDR3 contains 13 residues. The germline V gene has CDR1 MNHEY and CDR2 SMNVEV (reference sequence). The study's findings and limits: Since donors were few, the genetic and exposure-history diversity represented was limited. Larger richness was generally estimated for naive than memory subsets.

Worth noting for this clone: Its specificity is not known.

Profiled with immunoSEQ multiplex PCR; TCRdb holds only in-frame clones, not every one. The sample carries some 2,000,000 clones, more than 90% recorded once. The V gene is TRBV27, the J gene TRBJ1-5, with 7 positions matching TRBD1. The clonotype was recovered from a young man in good health. The sequenced sample was naive CD4+ T cells sorted from blood. The subset here: CD45RA+ positively selected. Here the CDR3 DNA reads TGTGCCAGCCAGGGGGTTGGCAATCAGCCCCAGCATTTT. Translated, it gives CASQGVGNQPQHF.